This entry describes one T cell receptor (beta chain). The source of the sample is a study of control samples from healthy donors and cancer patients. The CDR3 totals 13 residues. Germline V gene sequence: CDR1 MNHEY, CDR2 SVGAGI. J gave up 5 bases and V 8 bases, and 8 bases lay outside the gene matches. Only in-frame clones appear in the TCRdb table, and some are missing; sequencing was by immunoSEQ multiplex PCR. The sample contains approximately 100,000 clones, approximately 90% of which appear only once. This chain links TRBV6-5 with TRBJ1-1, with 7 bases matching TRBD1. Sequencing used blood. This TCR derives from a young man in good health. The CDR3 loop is CASSSGGGTEAFF. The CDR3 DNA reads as TGTGCCAGCTCCTCAGGGGGAGGGACTGAAGCTTTCTTT.